Listed below are T cell receptor beta chains from one sample, sequenced in a study of cytomegalovirus exposure and HLA in healthy donors. The method was immunoSEQ multiplex PCR; TCRdb's version includes in-frame clones alone and lacks a portion of them. The sample comprises around 200,000 clones, more than 75% of which are singletons, and roughly 2.8% rests with the top ten. The specimen sequenced was PBMCs. These receptors came from a woman aged 50 to 60 in good health and CMV-seropositive. Both conserved end residues are part of each CDR3. The order of the fields is D gene, J gene, clone size, V gene, CDR3 protein, CDR3 DNA. The D gene is left open where the match is weak. Clone size is not always given. Where it is, it says once, few, many or a class for expanded clones.

>NA|TRBJ1-3|once|TRBV6-1
CASRSSFSGNTIYF
TGTGCCAGCAGATCCTCCTTCTCTGGAAACACCATATATTTT
>NA|TRBJ2-5|NA|TRBV5-1
CASSTLGTEQGTQYF
TGCGCCAGCAGCACCCTAGGGACGGAACAGGGGACCCAGTACTTC
>TRBD1|TRBJ2-5|NA|TRBV27
CASGQNRGQTQYF
TGTGCCAGCGGCCAAAACAGGGGGCAGACCCAGTACTTC
>TRBD1|TRBJ2-1|NA|TRBV5-1
CASSLDGTANNEQFF
TGCGCCAGCAGCTTGGACGGGACAGCAAACAATGAGCAGTTCTTC
>TRBD1|TRBJ1-1|NA|TRBV7-8
CASSRLPGQGTEAFF
TGTGCCAGCAGCCGCTTGCCGGGACAGGGCACTGAAGCTTTCTTT
>TRBD1|TRBJ2-1|NA|TRBV19
CASSMAQGAWNEQFF
TGTGCCAGTAGTATGGCCCAGGGGGCTTGGAATGAGCAGTTCTTC
>NA|TRBJ2-1|NA|TRBV18
CASSPPGPGGEQFF
TGTGCCAGCTCACCACCAGGGCCCGGAGGTGAGCAGTTCTTC
>NA|TRBJ1-1|NA|TRBV10-3
CAISESQEEAFF
TGTGCCATCAGTGAGTCTCAGGAAGAAGCTTTCTTT
>NA|TRBJ1-2|NA|TRBV6-5
CASRRQTGGGGGYTF
TGTGCCAGCAGGAGACAGACAGGTGGGGGGGGTGGCTACACCTTC
>TRBD2|TRBJ2-3|NA|TRBV7-2
CASSQMTSVTDTQYF
TGTGCCAGCAGCCAGATGACTAGCGTCACAGATACGCAGTATTTT
>NA|TRBJ2-5|once|TRBV6-5
CASSYGTRLTTQYF
TGTGCCAGCAGTTACGGGACACGCCTGACGACCCAGTACTTC
>TRBD2|TRBJ2-7|NA|TRBV5-1
CASSLSTSGVGEQYF
TGCGCCAGCAGCTTGTCGACTAGCGGGGTAGGTGAGCAGTACTTC
>TRBD1|TRBJ1-2|NA|TRBV19
CASRILDRVGYGYTF
TGTGCCAGTAGGATACTCGACAGGGTCGGCTATGGCTACACCTTC
>NA|TRBJ2-3|NA|TRBV4-1
CASSQDSGFDTDTQYF
TGCGCCAGCAGCCAAGACAGCGGGTTCGACACAGATACGCAGTATTTT
>TRBD2|TRBJ2-5|NA|TRBV5-1
CASSLVAGGQETQYF
TGCGCCAGCAGCTTGGTAGCGGGGGGACAAGAGACCCAGTACTTC
>NA|TRBJ2-7|NA|TRBV15
CATSRGGSSYEQYF
TGTGCCACCAGCAGAGGAGGGTCCTCCTACGAGCAGTACTTC
>TRBD2|TRBJ2-7|NA|TRBV2
CASRKSGGDEQYF
TGTGCCAGCCGGAAGAGCGGGGGAGACGAGCAGTACTTC
>TRBD2|TRBJ2-3|NA|TRBV18
CASSPSGGPTDTQYF
TGTGCCAGCTCACCATCGGGGGGACCCACAGATACGCAGTATTTT
>TRBD2|TRBJ2-5|NA|TRBV5-1
CASSWGTSGAQETQYF
TGCGCCAGCAGTTGGGGGACTAGCGGGGCCCAAGAGACCCAGTACTTC
>NA|TRBJ2-3|once|TRBV7-3
CASSLGGFTDTQYF
TGTGCCAGCAGCTTGGGCGGGTTCACAGATACGCAGTATTTT
>TRBD1|TRBJ2-2|once|TRBV25-1
CASSDTGTGDTGELFF
TGTGCCAGCAGTGATACCGGGACAGGGGACACCGGGGAGCTGTTTTTT
>NA|TRBJ2-7|NA|TRBV7-3
CASSLFSGGYEQYF
TGTGCCAGCAGCTTATTTTCAGGAGGGTACGAGCAGTACTTC
>TRBD1|TRBJ1-3|NA|TRBV6-6
CASSRDRDRNTIYF
TGTGCCAGCAGTCGCGACAGGGATAGAAACACCATATATTTT
>NA|TRBJ1-2|NA|TRBV18
CASSQYSYGYTF
TGTGCCAGCTCACAATACAGCTATGGCTACACCTTC